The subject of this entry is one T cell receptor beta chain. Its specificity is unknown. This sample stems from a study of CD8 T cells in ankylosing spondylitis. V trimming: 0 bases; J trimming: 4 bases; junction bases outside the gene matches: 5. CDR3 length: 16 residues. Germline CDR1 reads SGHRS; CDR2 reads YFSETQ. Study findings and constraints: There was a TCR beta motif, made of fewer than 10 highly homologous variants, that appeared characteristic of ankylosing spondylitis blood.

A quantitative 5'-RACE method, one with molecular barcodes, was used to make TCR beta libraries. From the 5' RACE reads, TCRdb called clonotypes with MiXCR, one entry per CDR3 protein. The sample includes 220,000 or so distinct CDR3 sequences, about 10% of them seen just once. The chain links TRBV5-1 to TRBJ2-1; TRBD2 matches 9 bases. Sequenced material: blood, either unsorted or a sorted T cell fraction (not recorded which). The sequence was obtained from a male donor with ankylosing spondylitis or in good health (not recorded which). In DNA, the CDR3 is TGCGCCAGCAGCTTGGGCGGGGGGGTCGATTACAATGAGCAGTTCTTC. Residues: CASSLGGGVDYNEQFF. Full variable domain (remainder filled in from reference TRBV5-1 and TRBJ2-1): KAGVTQTPRYLIKTRGQQVTLSCSPISGHRSVSWYQQTPGQGLQFLFEYFSETQRNKGNFPGRFSGRQFSNSRSEMNVSTLELGDSALYLCASSLGGGVDYNEQFFGPGTRLTVL.